One and the same sample provided the 25 T cell receptor beta chains below, sequenced in a study of cytomegalovirus exposure and HLA in healthy donors. Vbeta (60) and Jbeta (13) primers were used in the PCR. Profiled with immunoSEQ multiplex PCR; TCRdb holds only in-frame clones, not every one. The data show around 190,000 clones, roughly three quarters seen once. Sequenced input: PBMCs. These receptors all come from a woman under 30 in good health and CMV-seronegative.

This sequence joins TRBV25-1 and TRBJ2-1, with a possible D match to TRBD1 (5 bases). CDR1 is MGHDK, CDR2 SYGVNS, per germline. The CDR3 is 13 residues long. V was clipped by 7 bases and J by 11 bases, with 18 bases between them. The chain's CDR3 is CASTLDRGDKQFF. The CDR3 DNA follows: TGTGCCAGCACCCTTGATAGGGGTGACAAGCAGTTCTTC. The entire variable domain, with the rest obtained from reference TRBV25-1 and TRBJ2-1, is as follows: EADIYQTPRYLVIGTGKKITLECSQTMGHDKMYWYQQDPGMELHLIHYSYGVNSTEKGDLSSESTVSRIRTEHFPLTLESARPSHTSQYLCASTLDRGDKQFFGPGTRLTVL.

This clone appeared once. The gene calls are TRBV11-2 and TRBJ2-7; D uncertain. CDR3 length equals 16 residues. From germline, CDR1 is SGHAT and CDR2 FQNNGV. Deletions cut 2 bases from V and 5 bases from J, with 19 bases between. Here the CDR3 DNA reads TGTGCCAGCAGCTTAACCCGCCAACAATTACCCAACGAGCAGTACTTC. Encoded protein: CASSLTRQQLPNEQYF.

The chain combines TRBV30 with TRBJ2-1; TRBD1 matches at 8 bases. Per germline, CDR1 GTSNPN and CDR2 SVGIG (reference sequence). The V segment lost 3 bases and the J segment 5 bases; nucleotides outside the gene matches: 9. The CDR3 is made up of 15 amino acids. The CDR3 DNA is TGTGCCTGGAGGGCCAAGACAGGGGTGAACAATGAGCAGTTCTTC. It specifies CAWRAKTGVNNEQFF.

Only a few counts were recorded for this clone. The genes are TRBV2 and TRBJ2-6, with TRBD1 matching 9 bases. This CDR3 is 19 amino acids long. Germline-derived CDR1 and CDR2 are SNHLY and FYNNEI. J was trimmed by 0 bases and V by 2 bases; bases with no gene match: 8. CDR3 nucleotides: TGTGCCAGCAGTGAACTTAGGACAGGGGTTCTCTCTGGGGCCAACGTCCTGACTTTC. This gives the protein CASSELRTGVLSGANVLTF.

This clone appeared a single time. The J gene is TRBJ1-5, the V gene TRBV11-2; D call uncertain. The CDR3 is made up of 16 amino acids. Trimming shortened V by 1 base and J by 0 bases, and 10 bases separated the two germline ends. CDR1 SGHAT and CDR2 FQNNGV come from the germline V gene. The CDR3 DNA reads TGTGCCAGCAGCTTAGGGTCAGTAAATAGCAATCAGCCCCAGCATTTT. As protein: CASSLGSVNSNQPQHF. Full variable domain (rest looked up from reference TRBV11-2 and TRBJ1-5): EAGVAQSPRYKIIEKRQSVAFWCNPISGHATLYWYQQILGQGPKLLIQFQNNGVVDDSQLPKDRFSAERLKGVDSTLKIQPAKLEDSAVYLCASSLGSVNSNQPQHFGDGTRLSIL.

The chain is built from TRBV7-9 and TRBJ2-7; 13 positions agree with TRBD2. Germline V lookup: CDR1 SEHNR, CDR2 FQNEAQ (reference sequence). Unmatched junction bases numbered 7, after V lost 6 bases and J lost 2 bases. This CDR3 region has 16 residues. For the CDR3, the DNA is TGTGCCAGCAGGGAAGGACTAGCGGGAGACACCTACGAGCAGTACTTC. Its protein is CASREGLAGDTYEQYF.

This clone showed up just once. The chain uses TRBV9 and TRBJ1-1; no clear D gene. Germline V gene sequence: CDR1 SGDLS, CDR2 YYNGEE. The V gene lost 2 bases and the J gene lost 2 bases, with 7 bases spanning the gap. The CDR3 runs 13 residues. CDR3 coding DNA: TGTGCCAGCAGCGTGAGAGTAAACACTGAAGCTTTCTTT. This gives the protein CASSVRVNTEAFF.

The chain recombines TRBV5-1 with TRBJ2-1, with 12 bases aligning to TRBD2. V dropped 0 bases and J dropped 8; count of bases not matched to a gene: 9. The CDR3 has 17 residues. CDR1 SGHRS and CDR2 YFSETQ come from the germline V gene. The CDR3 loop reads CASSLGYLAGGLDEQFF. CDR3 bases: TGCGCCAGCAGCTTGGGGTATCTAGCGGGGGGGCTCGATGAGCAGTTCTTC.

In its sample, this clone was seen a few times. This chain uses TRBV5-5 with TRBJ1-3; D gene uncertain. Germline CDR1 and CDR2: SGHKS and YYEKEE (reference sequence). The CDR3 length is 12 residues. The V gene lost 6 bases and the J gene lost 0 bases, with 4 bases spanning the gap. Here the CDR3 DNA reads TGTGCCAGCAAATACTCTGGAAACACCATATATTTT. Residues: CASKYSGNTIYF.

The chain joins TRBV6-1 to TRBJ1-3; 7 nucleotides match TRBD1. This CDR3 region has 15 residues. The germline gives CDR1 MNHNS, CDR2 SASEGT. V lost 7 bases, J lost 1 base, and 7 bases stayed unmatched. The CDR3 bases are TGTGCCAGCACCGAGACAGGGTTTTCTGGAAACACCATATATTTT. Its translation is CASTETGFSGNTIYF.

The V and J genes are TRBV19 and TRBJ1-5; 7 nucleotides match TRBD1. CDR1 and CDR2 from the germline V gene are LNHDA and SQIVND (reference sequence). There are 15 residues in the CDR3. The V and J ends lost 4 bases and 2 bases, in that order; junction bases with no gene match: 5. CDR3 sequence: CASSTGTAGNQPQHF. The CDR3 bases are TGTGCCAGTAGTACAGGGACAGCCGGCAATCAGCCCCAGCATTTT.

This clone has just a few counts. The chain joins TRBV4-3 to TRBJ1-1; 8 nucleotides align to TRBD1. The CDR3 has 14 amino acids. Germline V gives CDR1 LGHNA, CDR2 YSLEER. V was pared by 4 bases and J by 4 bases, with 5 bases of the junction left unmatched. CDR3 DNA: TGCGCCAGCAGCCGGGACAGGTCGGTCACTGAAGCTTTCTTT. As protein: CASSRDRSVTEAFF.

V gene TRBV10-3 combines with J gene TRBJ2-1; tentatively, D is TRBD1 (6 bases). The germline V gene has CDR1 ENHRY and CDR2 SYGVKD. Between the trimmed V and J ends, which lost 0 bases and 4 bases, there was a span of 10 bases. The CDR3 runs to 15 residues. The CDR3 protein is CAISESGQQYNEQFF. CDR3 nucleotides: TGTGCCATCAGTGAGTCCGGACAGCAATACAATGAGCAGTTCTTC.

A single count supports this clone. The chain couples TRBV28 to TRBJ2-7, with a possible D match to TRBD2 (6 bases). In germline, CDR1 is MDHEN, CDR2 SYDVKM. V lost 5 bases to trimming and J lost 4 bases, with 15 bases between them. The CDR3 covers 14 residues. Written as DNA, the CDR3 is TGTGCCAGCAGTCCTCCGGGACTCTATTACGAGCAGTACTTC. It is translated as CASSPPGLYYEQYF. Complete variable domain (other parts from reference TRBV28 and TRBJ2-7): DVKVTQSSRYLVKRTGEKVFLECVQDMDHENMFWYRQDPGLGLRLIYFSYDVKMKEKGDIPEGYSVSREKKERFSLILESASTNQTSMYLCASSPPGLYYEQYFGPGTRLTVT.

This chain joins TRBV7-9 and TRBJ1-2; the D gene is possibly TRBD1 (5 bases). The CDR3 is 16 amino acids. V dropped 3 bases and J dropped 4 bases, with 18 bases sitting between them. CDR1 and CDR2 (germline): SEHNR, FQNEAQ (reference sequence). The DNA for the CDR3 is TGTGCCAGCAGCTTTCATCGGGCGACAGTAGCCTATGGCTACACCTTC. Encoded protein: CASSFHRATVAYGYTF.

The chain links TRBV11-2 to TRBJ2-3; 8 bases are shared with TRBD2. With V trimmed by 5 bases and J by 3 bases, 4 bases remained unmatched. CDR1 SGHAT and CDR2 FQNNGV come from the germline V gene. There are 14 residues in the CDR3. The CDR3 spells CASSPGLATDTQYF. The CDR3 coding sequence is TGTGCCAGCAGCCCCGGACTAGCTACAGATACGCAGTATTTT.

This chain joins TRBV4-1 and TRBJ1-1; D is ambiguous. Germline V CDR1 and CDR2: MGHRA, YSYEKL. V was cut by 3 bases and J by 2 bases, with 4 bases left in between. The length of the CDR3 is 12 residues. CDR3 DNA sequence: TGCGCCAGCAGCCACCCAAACACTGAAGCTTTCTTT. Amino acid sequence: CASSHPNTEAFF.

This clone was seen only a few times. The V and J genes are TRBV9 and TRBJ2-3, with D possibly TRBD2 on 6 matching bases. Germline V gene lookup returns CDR1 SGDLS and CDR2 YYNGEE. The ends were cut back, 2 bases at V and 3 bases at J, with 16 bases in the middle. The CDR3 runs to 16 residues. The CDR3 region is CASSVWSGESTDTQYF. The CDR3 DNA reads TGTGCCAGCAGCGTTTGGTCGGGAGAAAGTACAGATACGCAGTATTTT.

The genes are TRBV4-1 and TRBJ2-3, with 11 nucleotides matching TRBD2. CDR3 length: 18 amino acids. J lost 5 bases, V lost 0 bases, and 10 bases had no gene match. From germline, CDR1 is MGHRA and CDR2 YSYEKL. The CDR3 nucleotides read TGCGCCAGCAGCCAAGACTCTACTAGCGGGGGAGCTATAGATACGCAGTATTTT. It codes for CASSQDSTSGGAIDTQYF.

A few counts support this clone. This rearrangement joins TRBV4-1 to TRBJ2-7; tentatively, D is TRBD1 (7 bases). Trimming pared 0 bases from V and 5 bases from J, leaving 17 bases between. The CDR3 extends over 16 amino acids. Germline V CDR1 and CDR2: MGHRA, YSYEKL. The CDR3 sequence is CASSQDPLTGTHEQYF. The DNA for the CDR3 is TGCGCCAGCAGCCAAGACCCCTTGACAGGGACTCACGAGCAGTACTTC.

The chain uses TRBV28 and TRBJ2-1; D is unresolved. Deletions cut 6 bases from V and 0 bases from J, with 9 bases between. The germline V gene has CDR1 MDHEN and CDR2 SYDVKM. The CDR3 runs to 14 residues. The CDR3, as DNA: TGTGCCAGCAGGCAGAGGAGCTCCTACAATGAGCAGTTCTTC. Its protein product is CASRQRSSYNEQFF.

This chain uses TRBV11-2 with TRBJ1-3; maybe TRBD1 (5 bases). Germline CDR1 is SGHAT and CDR2 is FQNNGV. The V end was cut by 5 bases, the J end by 5 bases, with 10 bases between. This CDR3 has 13 residues. The CDR3 DNA reads TGTGCCAGCAGCCCCCTGGACAGAAACACCATATATTTT. Its protein product is CASSPLDRNTIYF.

V and J are TRBV28 and TRBJ1-5, with D perhaps matching TRBD1 (5 bases). The CDR3 covers 14 residues. Trimming cost V 4 bases and J 6 bases, with 13 bases left between them. Germline values: CDR1 MDHEN, CDR2 SYDVKM. As DNA, the CDR3 is TGTGCCAGCAGTTCACAGGTGGGGGGTCAGCCCCAGCATTTT. It is translated as CASSSQVGGQPQHF.

The chain is built from TRBV5-4 and TRBJ2-2, with 7 nucleotides matching TRBD1. Germline V gene lookup returns CDR1 SGHNT and CDR2 YYREEE (reference sequence). This CDR3 contains 19 residues. With V trimmed by 0 bases and J by 6 bases, 17 bases remained unmatched. CDR3 protein: CASSLGLGTEFLWPGELFF. CDR3 sequence (DNA): TGTGCCAGCAGCTTGGGGCTCGGGACAGAATTCCTCTGGCCCGGGGAGCTGTTTTTT.

This chain links TRBV27 with TRBJ1-1; a possible D gene is TRBD1 (6 bases). CDR1 MNHEY and CDR2 SMNVEV come from the germline V gene (reference sequence). V lost 7 bases to trimming and J lost 2 bases, with 17 bases between them. The CDR3 loop spans 15 amino acids. This CDR3 is CASTPTTGFNTEAFF. The CDR3 DNA follows: TGTGCCAGCACCCCTACGACAGGTTTTAACACTGAAGCTTTCTTT.